These 10 T cell receptor beta chains were sequenced from one sample in a study of T-cell reconstitution after alpha-beta-depleted transplantation in children. The library targeted TCRbeta and was prepared with unique molecular identifiers. From the PCR reads, TCRdb called clonotypes with MiXCR, one entry per CDR3 protein. The sample records 580,000 or so distinct CDR3 sequences, under 25% being singletons. The starting material was PBMCs, mostly from graft donor cells, obtained 360 days after TCRalphabeta/CD19-depleted stem cell transplant. These receptor sequences come from a boy under three years old who had a stem cell transplant for acute myeloid leukemia, so the T cells may come from the graft donor.

This clonotype was counted ten times or more. The chain employs TRBV12-3 or TRBV12-4 and TRBJ2-2; D may be TRBD1 (6 bases). V dropped 3 bases and J dropped 4 bases, with 12 bases sitting between them. The CDR3 has 15 residues. The CDR3 nucleotides read TGTGCCAGCAGTTTTGATTTAGGGGGCACCGGGGAGCTGTTTTTT. Translating gives CASSFDLGGTGELFF.

This clonotype occurred many times. J is TRBJ2-7 and V is TRBV29-1, with D uncertain. The ends were cut back, 1 base at V and 1 base at J, with 11 bases in the middle. The germline V gene has CDR1 SQVTM and CDR2 ANQGSEA. This CDR3 comprises 14 residues. CDR3 protein: CSVEGSYPSYEQYF. The CDR3 DNA is TGCAGCGTTGAAGGGTCGTATCCATCCTACGAGCAGTACTTC.

The rearrangement links TRBV20-1 to TRBJ1-4; D remains ambiguous. The V end was cut by 1 base, the J end by 0 bases, with 15 bases between. The CDR3 length is 17 residues. Germline V lookup: CDR1 DFQATT, CDR2 SNEGSKA (reference sequence). CDR3 sequence reads: CSARADSWEATNEKLFF. For the CDR3, the DNA is TGCAGTGCTAGAGCCGATTCCTGGGAGGCAACTAATGAAAAACTGTTTTTT.

The chain employs TRBV12-3 or TRBV12-4 and TRBJ2-5, with 7 bases matching TRBD1. The CDR3 has 15 amino acids. J gave up 2 bases and V 4 bases, and 7 bases lay outside the gene matches. CDR3 nucleotides: TGTGCCAGCAGTTCCCTGGACAGGCAGCAAGAGACCCAGTACTTC. This sequence encodes CASSSLDRQQETQYF.

This chain joins TRBV10-3 and TRBJ2-2, with unresolved D. Germline V gives CDR1 ENHRY, CDR2 SYGVKD. CDR3 length: 16 residues. The ends were cut back, 5 bases at V and 0 bases at J, with 13 bases in the middle. This CDR3 reads CAISRVTTTNTGELFF. In nucleotides, the CDR3 is TGTGCCATCAGTAGAGTCACTACTACGAACACCGGGGAGCTGTTTTTT.

V is TRBV7-9 and J is TRBJ2-3; no clear D. Trimming stripped 4 bases from V and 6 bases from J, with 2 bases between. The CDR3 is made up of 10 amino acids. Germline CDR1 SEHNR, CDR2 FQNEAQ (reference sequence). CDR3 DNA sequence: TGTGCCAGCAGCTCGGATACGCAGTATTTT. This encodes CASSSDTQYF.

This clonotype was counted ten times or more. V is TRBV15 and J is TRBJ2-4; 9 nucleotides line up with TRBD2. This CDR3 comprises 21 residues. Per germline, CDR1 LNHNV and CDR2 YYDKDF (reference sequence). V lost 0 bases to trimming and J lost 0 bases; unmatched junction nucleotides: 15. This CDR3 is CATSRDPIASGGKLAKNIQYF. CDR3 DNA sequence: TGTGCCACCAGCAGAGATCCCATCGCGAGCGGGGGGAAACTAGCCAAAAACATTCAGTACTTC.

This rearrangement joins TRBV20-1 to TRBJ2-7; D is undetermined. Germline V gene lookup returns CDR1 DFQATT and CDR2 SNEGSKA (reference sequence). CDR3 length: 12 residues. Trimming removed 5 bases from V and 3 bases from J, with 11 bases in between. In nucleotides, the CDR3 is TGCAGTGCTGGTGGTACCCTCTACGAGCAGTACTTC. It specifies CSAGGTLYEQYF.

This clonotype occurred a few times. The chain recombines TRBV12-3 or TRBV12-4 with TRBJ2-5; D tentatively fits TRBD1 or TRBD2 (6 bases each). The CDR3 contains 15 residues. Trimming shortened V by 5 bases and J by 0 bases, and 13 bases separated the two germline ends. The chain's CDR3 is CASSAVGGYQETQYF. CDR3 DNA: TGTGCCAGCAGTGCCGTGGGGGGCTACCAAGAGACCCAGTACTTC.

This sequence joins TRBV6-5 and TRBJ2-3, with a weak D call TRBD2 (5 bases). The V end was cut by 3 bases, the J end by 1 base, with 11 bases between. The CDR3 totals 15 residues. Germline V gene sequence: CDR1 MNHEY, CDR2 SVGAGI. The CDR3 DNA reads TGTGCCAGCAGTTATGACGGGGTGGGCACAGATACGCAGTATTTT. Encoded protein: CASSYDGVGTDTQYF.